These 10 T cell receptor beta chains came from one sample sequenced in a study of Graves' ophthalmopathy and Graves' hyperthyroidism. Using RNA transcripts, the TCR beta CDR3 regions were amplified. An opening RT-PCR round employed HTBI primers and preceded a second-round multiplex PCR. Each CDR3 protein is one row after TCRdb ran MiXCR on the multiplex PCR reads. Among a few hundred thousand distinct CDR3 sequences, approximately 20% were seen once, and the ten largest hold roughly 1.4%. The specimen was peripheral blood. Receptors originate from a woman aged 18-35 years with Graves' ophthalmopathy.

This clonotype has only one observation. CDR3 loop: CAIGDFDRDTEAFF. In DNA form, the CDR3 reads TGTGCCATTGGAGACTTTGACAGGGACACTGAAGCTTTCTTT. The V and J genes are TRBV10-3 and TRBJ1-1; 7 positions agree with TRBD1. CDR3 length: 14 amino acids. CDR1 is ENHRY and CDR2 is SYGVKD in the germline V gene. Trimming removed 9 bases from V and 3 bases from J; junction bases left unmatched: 10.

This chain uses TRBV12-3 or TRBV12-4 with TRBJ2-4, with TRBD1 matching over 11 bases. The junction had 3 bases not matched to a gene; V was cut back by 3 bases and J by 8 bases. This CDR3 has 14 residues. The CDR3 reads CASSFWGQGDIQYF. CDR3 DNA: TGTGCCAGCAGTTTTTGGGGACAGGGGGACATTCAGTACTTC.

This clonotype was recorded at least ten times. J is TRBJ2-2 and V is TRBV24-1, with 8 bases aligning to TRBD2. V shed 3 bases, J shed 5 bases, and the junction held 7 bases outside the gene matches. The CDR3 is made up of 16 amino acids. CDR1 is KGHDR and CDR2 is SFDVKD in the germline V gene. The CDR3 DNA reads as TGTGCCACCAGTGATAGTCGGGGGGGGAGGACCGGGGAGCTGTTTTTT. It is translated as CATSDSRGGRTGELFF.

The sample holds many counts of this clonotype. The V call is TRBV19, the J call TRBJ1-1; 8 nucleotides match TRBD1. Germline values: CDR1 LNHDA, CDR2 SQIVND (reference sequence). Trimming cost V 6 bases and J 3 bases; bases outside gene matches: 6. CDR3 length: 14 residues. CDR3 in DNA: TGTGCCAGTAGGCCGGGACAGGAGGACACTGAAGCTTTCTTT. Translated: CASRPGQEDTEAFF.

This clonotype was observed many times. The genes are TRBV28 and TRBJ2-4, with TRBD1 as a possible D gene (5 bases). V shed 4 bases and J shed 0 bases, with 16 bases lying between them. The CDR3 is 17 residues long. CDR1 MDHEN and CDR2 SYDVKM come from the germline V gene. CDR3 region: CASSWGLDTLAKNIQYF. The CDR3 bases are TGTGCCAGCAGTTGGGGCCTAGACACCCTAGCCAAAAACATTCAGTACTTC.

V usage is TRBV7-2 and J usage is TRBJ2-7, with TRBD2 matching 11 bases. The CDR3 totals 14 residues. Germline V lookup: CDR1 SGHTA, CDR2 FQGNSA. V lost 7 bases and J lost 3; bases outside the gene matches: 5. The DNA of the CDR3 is TGTGCCAGCAACCCCGGGACTAGCGGCTACGAGCAGTACTTC. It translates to CASNPGTSGYEQYF.

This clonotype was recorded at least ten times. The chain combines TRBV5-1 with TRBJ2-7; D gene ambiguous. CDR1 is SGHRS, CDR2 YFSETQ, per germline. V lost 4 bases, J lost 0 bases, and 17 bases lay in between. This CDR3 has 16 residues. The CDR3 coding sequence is TGCGCCAGCAGCCCGAGGTGGAGCTCCGGCTCCTACGAGCAGTACTTC. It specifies CASSPRWSSGSYEQYF. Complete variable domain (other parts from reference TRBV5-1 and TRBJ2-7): KAGVTQTPRYLIKTRGQQVTLSCSPISGHRSVSWYQQTPGQGLQFLFEYFSETQRNKGNFPGRFSGRQFSNSRSEMNVSTLELGDSALYLCASSPRWSSGSYEQYFGPGTRLTVT.

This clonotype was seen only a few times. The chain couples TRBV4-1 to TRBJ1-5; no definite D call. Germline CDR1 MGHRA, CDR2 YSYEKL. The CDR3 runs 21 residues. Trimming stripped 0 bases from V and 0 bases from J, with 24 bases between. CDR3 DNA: TGCGCCAGCAGCCAAGATGGTCCCCCGGGTCAGCTATTCGATAGCAATCAGCCCCAGCATTTT. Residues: CASSQDGPPGQLFDSNQPQHF.

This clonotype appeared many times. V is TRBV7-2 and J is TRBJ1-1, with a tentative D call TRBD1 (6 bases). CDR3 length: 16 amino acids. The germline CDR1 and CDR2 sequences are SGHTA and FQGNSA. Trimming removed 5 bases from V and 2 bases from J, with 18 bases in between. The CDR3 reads CASSPITGSFNTEAFF. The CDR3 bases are TGTGCCAGCAGCCCAATAACAGGGTCCTTTAACACTGAAGCTTTCTTT.

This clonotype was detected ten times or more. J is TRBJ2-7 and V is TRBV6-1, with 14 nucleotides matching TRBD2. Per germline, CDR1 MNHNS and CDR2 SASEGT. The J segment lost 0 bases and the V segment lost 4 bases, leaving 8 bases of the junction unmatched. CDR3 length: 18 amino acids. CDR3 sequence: CASSGGLAGGFFSYEQYF. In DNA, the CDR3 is TGTGCCAGCAGTGGCGGACTAGCGGGAGGCTTCTTCTCCTACGAGCAGTACTTC.